These 23 T cell receptor beta chains share one sample of origin, sequenced in a study of blood T cell repertoires in COVID-19. Assay used: immunoSEQ multiplex PCR; TCRdb lists only in-frame clones, some missing. The sample carries about 78,000 clones, about 85% recorded once. The material sequenced was peripheral blood. These receptors were collected from a man aged 55 to 69 with active or convalescent COVID-19.

The chain joins TRBV19 to TRBJ1-1; 9 nucleotides align to TRBD1. V shed 7 bases and J 7 bases; nucleotides not matched to a gene: 7. The CDR3 spans 13 residues. In germline, CDR1 is LNHDA, CDR2 SQIVND (reference sequence). The CDR3 bases are TGTGCCAGTAAAAAGACAGGGGGTGTTGAAGCTTTCTTT. Amino acids: CASKKTGGVEAFF. Combining the CDR3 with reference TRBV19 and TRBJ1-1 gives the whole variable domain DGGITQSPKYLFRKEGQNVTLSCEQNLNHDAMYWYRQDPGQGLRLIYYSQIVNDFQKGDIAEGYSVSREKKESFPLTVTSAQKNPTAFYLCASKKTGGVEAFFGQGTRLTVV.

The rearrangement links TRBV7-6 to TRBJ2-5; 10 nucleotides align to TRBD2. This CDR3 has 15 amino acids. Germline CDR1 SGHVS, CDR2 FNYEAQ. Germline trimming cut 2 bases from V and 5 bases from J; bases unmatched to any gene: 5. The CDR3 sequence is CASSLTLAGAETQYF. The CDR3 bases are TGTGCCAGCAGCTTAACCCTAGCGGGGGCGGAGACCCAGTACTTC.

This sequence joins TRBV21-1 and TRBJ2-1; TRBD2 was called by the table and not checked on the DNA. TRBV21-1 is listed as a pseudogene. CDR3 length: 12 residues. The CDR3 bases are TGTGCCAGCAGCACTAGTCGCAATGAGCAGTTCTTC. Translated, it gives CASSTSRNEQFF.

The chain is built from TRBV9 and TRBJ1-5; the D gene is possibly TRBD1 (6 bases). The CDR3 sequence is 15 residues long. The germline V gene encodes CDR1 SGDLS and CDR2 YYNGEE. Trimming removed 0 bases from V and 6 bases from J, with 13 bases in between. This CDR3 reads CASSVASRGFQPQHF. The CDR3 nucleotides are TGTGCCAGCAGCGTAGCTAGTAGGGGGTTTCAGCCCCAGCATTTT.

This clone was detected a few times. The chain carries TRBV7-2 and TRBJ2-7; TRBD2 aligns across 8 bases. V gave up 8 bases and J gave up 0 bases; unmatched junction bases: 9. Germline V gene sequence: CDR1 SGHTA, CDR2 FQGNSA. This CDR3 contains 15 residues. The DNA for the CDR3 is TGTGCCAGCCACACGGGGGGGGCAGGCTCCTACGAGCAGTACTTC. Translation gives CASHTGGAGSYEQYF.

V usage is TRBV3-1 (or the pseudogene TRBV3-2) and J usage is TRBJ2-7; TRBD2 matches at 9 bases. Germline V gives CDR1 LGHDT, CDR2 YNNKEL (reference sequence). J lost 2 bases, V lost 4 bases, and 3 bases had no gene match. There are 14 residues in the CDR3. CDR3 DNA sequence: TGTGCCAGCAGCCCCCAGCGGGGGGCCTACGAGCAGTACTTC. Protein product: CASSPQRGAYEQYF.

This chain connects TRBV20-1 to TRBJ2-1; 7 nucleotides agree with TRBD1. V trimming: 5 bases; J trimming: 6 bases; junction bases outside the gene matches: 1. Germline V gene sequence: CDR1 DFQATT, CDR2 SNEGSKA (reference sequence). This CDR3 comprises 11 residues. The CDR3 region is CSAAGGNEQFF. CDR3 bases: TGCAGTGCTGCAGGGGGCAATGAGCAGTTCTTC.

The J gene is TRBJ1-2, the V gene TRBV9, with 7 bases lining up with TRBD1. The CDR3 is 15 amino acids. The V gene end was trimmed by 0 bases and the J gene end by 4 bases; junction bases not matched to a gene: 6. CDR1 is SGDLS, CDR2 YYNGEE, per germline. In DNA, the CDR3 is TGTGCCAGCAGCGTAGGGCAGGGGGTGTCCTATGGCTACACCTTC. It encodes CASSVGQGVSYGYTF.

The rearrangement joins TRBV21-1 to TRBJ1-5; the table's D call, TRBD1, was not checked against the DNA. TRBV21-1 is designated a pseudogene. The CDR3 contains 20 residues. The CDR3 sequence: CASSKAGDRGLGYSNQPQHF. The CDR3 DNA reads TGTGCCAGCAGCAAAGCGGGGGACAGGGGGCTTGGGTATAGCAATCAGCCCCAGCATTTT.

This chain uses TRBV5-1 with TRBJ2-2, with 7 bases identical to TRBD1. After removal of 4 bases from V and 2 bases from J, the junction contained 5 bases not matched to a gene. The germline gives CDR1 SGHRS, CDR2 YFSETQ. This CDR3 spans 15 amino acids. CDR3 loop: CASSPGQENTGELFF. CDR3 nucleotides: TGCGCCAGCAGCCCCGGACAGGAAAACACCGGGGAGCTGTTTTTT.

V gene TRBV5-5 combines with J gene TRBJ2-3; tentatively, D is TRBD2 (6 bases). Trimming removed 0 bases at V and 2 bases at J, with 10 bases between. Germline lookup yields CDR1 SGHKS and CDR2 YYEKEE (reference sequence). CDR3 length equals 15 residues. In DNA, the CDR3 is TGTGCCAGCAGCTTGGGTGGGGGGAACACAGATACGCAGTATTTT. Translating it yields CASSLGGGNTDTQYF.

This CDR3 reads CSVTGSPPYEQYF. CDR3 coding DNA: TGCAGCGTTACAGGGAGTCCACCCTACGAGCAGTACTTC. This sequence joins TRBV29-1 and TRBJ2-7; D is possibly TRBD1 (6 bases). This CDR3 spans 13 amino acids. V was shortened by 5 bases and J by 2 bases, with 13 bases between the two germline ends. CDR1 is SQVTM and CDR2 is ANQGSEA in the germline V gene.

J is TRBJ2-1 and V is TRBV2, with D maybe TRBD1 (5 bases). There are 11 residues in the CDR3. V lost 6 bases, J lost 9 bases, and 9 bases lay in between. From germline, CDR1 is SNHLY and CDR2 FYNNEI. The CDR3 sequence is CASSQGVEQFF. The CDR3 DNA reads as TGTGCCAGCAGCCAGGGTGTTGAGCAGTTCTTC.

This chain connects TRBV18 to TRBJ2-6; D perhaps matches TRBD1 (6 bases). The V and J ends lost 2 bases and 0 bases respectively, with 11 bases between them. The CDR3 is made up of 17 amino acids. Germline CDR1 reads KGHSH; CDR2 reads LQKENI. The CDR3 nucleotides are TGTGCCAGCTCACCAAACGCGGACAGCTCTGGGGCCAACGTCCTGACTTTC. The encoded protein is CASSPNADSSGANVLTF.

The chain joins TRBV7-8 to TRBJ2-2; D may be TRBD2 (6 bases). The germline V gene encodes CDR1 SGHVS and CDR2 FQNEAQ. The CDR3 contains 17 residues. V lost 5 bases to trimming and J lost 2 bases, with 18 bases between them. The CDR3 DNA reads as TGTGCCAGCAGCCTTCGAGACAGCGGGTCTAACACCGGGGAGCTGTTTTTT. Protein product: CASSLRDSGSNTGELFF. Looking up the rest from reference TRBV7-8 and TRBJ2-2 gives the full variable domain: GAGVSQSPRYKVAKRGQDVALRCDPISGHVSLFWYQQALGQGPEFLTYFQNEAQLDKSGLPSDRFFAERPEGSVSTLKIQRTQQEDSAVYLCASSLRDSGSNTGELFFGEGSRLTVL.

The V call is TRBV3-1 (or the pseudogene TRBV3-2), the J call TRBJ2-7; TRBD1 is a possible D gene (5 bases). CDR3 length: 14 residues. The germline CDR1 and CDR2 sequences are LGHDT and YNNKEL (reference sequence). V dropped 5 bases and J dropped 1 base, with 12 bases sitting between them. This CDR3 reads CASSTGHLSYEQYF. The CDR3 nucleotides read TGTGCCAGCAGCACCGGACACCTTTCCTACGAGCAGTACTTC.

The chain has TRBV4-1 and TRBJ2-1, with a tentative D call TRBD2 (5 bases). V lost 6 bases, J lost 4 bases, and 10 bases lay in between. Germline-derived CDR1 and CDR2 are MGHRA and YSYEKL. The CDR3 has 13 amino acids. DNA for the CDR3: TGCGCCAGCAGGGGCCTAGCTTACAATGAGCAGTTCTTC. Translated: CASRGLAYNEQFF.

V is TRBV3-1 (or the pseudogene TRBV3-2) and J is TRBJ1-1, with 7 nucleotides matching TRBD1. J lost 0 bases, V lost 1 base, and 2 bases had no gene match. CDR3 length: 15 residues. Germline CDR1 is LGHDT and CDR2 is YNNKEL (reference sequence). Written as DNA, the CDR3 is TGTGCCAGCAGCCAAGCCGGGACAGTGAACACTGAAGCTTTCTTT. This sequence encodes CASSQAGTVNTEAFF.

This chain links TRBV6-5 with TRBJ2-2; 7 nucleotides agree with TRBD1. CDR1 is MNHEY and CDR2 is SVGAGI in the germline V gene. CDR3 length: 15 amino acids. J was trimmed by 4 bases and V by 6 bases; bases with no gene match: 8. For the CDR3, the DNA is TGTGCCAGCAGACCCCTGGCAGGGGGCACCGGGGAGCTGTTTTTT. Translating gives CASRPLAGGTGELFF.

J is TRBJ2-3 and V is TRBV13; the match to TRBD1 covers 9 bases. The ends lost 4 bases at V and 2 bases at J; junction bases unmatched: 10. The CDR3 is made up of 17 amino acids. Germline V gene lookup returns CDR1 PRHDT and CDR2 FYEKMQ (reference sequence). CDR3 in DNA: TGTGCCAGCAGCTGGGGACAGGGTCGATTAGACACAGATACGCAGTATTTT. Protein: CASSWGQGRLDTDTQYF.

The count of this clone is one. V is TRBV24-1 and J is TRBJ2-1, with 9 bases matching TRBD2. CDR1 and CDR2 from the germline V gene are KGHDR and SFDVKD. The ends lost 4 bases at V and 4 bases at J; junction bases unmatched: 7. CDR3 length: 16 residues. In nucleotides, the CDR3 is TGTGCCACCAGTGACCCAAAGCGGGGGGAATACAATGAGCAGTTCTTC. Translated, it gives CATSDPKRGEYNEQFF.

In this sample, this clone turned up many times. V is TRBV6-2 or TRBV6-3 and J is TRBJ2-1; D unclear. The CDR3 is 12 residues long. Germline CDR1 reads MNHEY; CDR2 reads SVGEGT. Trimming removed 5 bases from V and 7 bases from J, with 9 bases in between. Here the CDR3 reads CASSEVWNEQFF. The CDR3 DNA reads TGTGCCAGCAGTGAGGTGTGGAATGAGCAGTTCTTC.

The V and J genes are TRBV9 and TRBJ1-1, with D uncertain. The CDR3 covers 14 residues. Trimming shortened V by 0 bases and J by 1 base, and 7 bases separated the two germline ends. The germline gives CDR1 SGDLS, CDR2 YYNGEE. Here the CDR3 reads CASSVVGGNTEAFF. The CDR3 coding sequence is TGTGCCAGCAGCGTAGTGGGAGGGAACACTGAAGCTTTCTTT. Filled out from reference TRBV9 and TRBJ1-1, the complete variable domain reads DSGVTQTPKHLITATGQRVTLRCSPRSGDLSVYWYQQSLDQGLQFLIQYYNGEERAKGNILERFSAQQFPDLHSELNLSSLELGDSALYFCASSVVGGNTEAFFGQGTRLTVV.